The 22 T cell receptor beta chains below come from one sample, sequenced in a study of T cell responses to AZD1222 COVID-19 vaccine. The method was immunoSEQ multiplex PCR; TCRdb's version includes in-frame clones alone and lacks a portion of them. The sample comprises fewer than 100,000 clones, approximately 84% of which are singletons, and about an eighth rests with the top ten. The sample in question was peripheral blood, obtained on day 0 of AZD1222 vaccination. These receptors all come from an adult in good health.

The chain's CDR3 is CATRGQGNTEAFF. Here the CDR3 DNA reads TGTGCCACCAGGGGACAGGGGAACACTGAAGCTTTCTTT. The rearrangement uses TRBV24-1 and TRBJ1-1; 9 positions match TRBD1. V was clipped by 7 bases and J by 1 base; unmatched bases: 0. The CDR3 has 13 residues. CDR1 and CDR2 (germline): KGHDR, SFDVKD.

The J gene is TRBJ1-2, the V gene TRBV3-1 (or the pseudogene TRBV3-2); TRBD1 aligns across 7 bases. With V trimmed by 2 bases and J by 14 bases, 17 bases remained unmatched. This CDR3 has 15 residues. The V gene's germline CDR1 is LGHDT and CDR2 YNNKEL (reference sequence). CDR3 in amino acids: CASSQTVGRGKVGTF. The CDR3 DNA is TGTGCCAGCAGCCAAACGGTGGGCAGGGGGAAAGTGGGAACCTTC.

This rearrangement joins TRBV6-6 to TRBJ2-3; 7 bases map to TRBD2. The germline CDR1 and CDR2 sequences are MNHNY and SVGAGI (reference sequence). Trimming cost V 5 bases and J 1 base; bases outside gene matches: 6. The CDR3 has 15 amino acids. CDR3 region: CASSERGWGTDTQYF. The CDR3 region has the DNA TGTGCCAGCAGTGAGCGGGGCTGGGGCACAGATACGCAGTATTTT.

V is TRBV9 and J is TRBJ2-2, with 8 nucleotides matching TRBD1. The germline V gene encodes CDR1 SGDLS and CDR2 YYNGEE. Trimming took 2 bases from V and 10 from J; bases not matched to a gene: 13. The CDR3 is made up of 16 amino acids. The CDR3 region is CASSVQGAGKIVELFF. CDR3 coding DNA: TGTGCCAGCAGCGTCCAGGGGGCAGGGAAAATTGTGGAGCTGTTTTTT.

The chain recombines TRBV7-9 with TRBJ2-1; D possibly matches TRBD1 or TRBD2 (5 bases each). Trimming left V 4 bases short and J 4 bases short, with 14 bases between. Germline assignment: CDR1 SEHNR and CDR2 FQNEAQ (reference sequence). The CDR3 totals 15 residues. For the CDR3, the DNA is TGTGCCAGCAGCTATGAGGGGTTCGGGTACAATGAGCAGTTCTTC. Its translation is CASSYEGFGYNEQFF.

The rearrangement links TRBV7-6 to TRBJ2-3; 11 bases agree with TRBD2. V was clipped by 1 base and J by 2 bases; unmatched bases: 11. The CDR3 is 19 amino acids. Germline CDR1 SGHVS, CDR2 FNYEAQ. CDR3 DNA: TGTGCCAGCAGCTTAGGACTAGCGGGACCAGCAGATGACACAGATACGCAGTATTTT. It yields the protein CASSLGLAGPADDTDTQYF.

The chain employs TRBV28 and TRBJ1-5; D is possibly TRBD1 (6 bases). This CDR3 spans 19 amino acids. Germline V CDR1 and CDR2: MDHEN, SYDVKM. Trimming pared 6 bases from V and 0 bases from J, leaving 24 bases between. The CDR3, as DNA: TGTGCCAGCAGCCCGGTCTGGAGGTTACAGGGTTATAGCAATCAGCCCCAGCATTTT. Its protein is CASSPVWRLQGYSNQPQHF.

This clone appeared a few times. This chain uses TRBV7-2 with TRBJ1-6, with D possibly being TRBD1 (5 bases). Between the trimmed V and J ends, which lost 5 bases and 5 bases, there was a span of 10 bases. Germline lookup yields CDR1 SGHTA and CDR2 FQGNSA. The CDR3 runs 14 residues. The chain's CDR3 is CASSPPGNNSPLHF. The CDR3 nucleotides are TGTGCCAGCAGCCCCCCAGGGAATAATTCACCCCTCCACTTT.

The rearrangement links TRBV5-1 to TRBJ2-7, with D maybe TRBD2 (5 bases). The V gene lost 0 bases and the J gene lost 0 bases, with 10 bases spanning the gap. CDR3 length: 15 residues. Germline loops: CDR1 SGHRS, CDR2 YFSETQ. Here the CDR3 reads CASSLGFGDSYEQYF. The CDR3 DNA reads TGCGCCAGCAGCTTGGGGTTCGGGGACTCCTACGAGCAGTACTTC.

This clone is a singleton in its sample. The CDR3 region is CASQTRQGADEQFF. The CDR3, as DNA: TGTGCCAGCCAAACCCGACAGGGGGCGGATGAGCAGTTCTTC. The V gene is TRBV13, the J gene TRBJ2-1, with 10 bases matching TRBD1. This CDR3 region has 14 residues. V was pared by 8 bases and J by 8 bases, with 9 bases of the junction left unmatched. CDR1 PRHDT and CDR2 FYEKMQ come from the germline V gene (reference sequence).

The J gene is TRBJ2-1, the V gene TRBV6-4; 10 nucleotides match TRBD2. Germline CDR1 is MRHNA and CDR2 is SNTAGT. The CDR3 extends over 16 amino acids. V shed 0 bases, J shed 10 bases, and the junction held 9 bases outside the gene matches. In nucleotides, the CDR3 is TGTGCCAGCAGTGACTCCGGGCTAGCGGGGGCTAGGGAGCAGTTCTTC. This gives the protein CASSDSGLAGAREQFF.

This chain links TRBV19 with TRBJ1-5, with 7 bases matching TRBD1. V lost 7 bases, J lost 0 bases, and 6 bases stayed unmatched. CDR1 and CDR2 from the germline V gene are LNHDA and SQIVND (reference sequence). The CDR3 runs 15 residues. CDR3 bases: TGTGCCAGTAAAAGGGACAGTAATAGCAATCAGCCCCAGCATTTT. The encoded protein is CASKRDSNSNQPQHF.

The chain couples TRBV15 to TRBJ1-1; tentatively, D is TRBD1 (6 bases). CDR1 is LNHNV, CDR2 YYDKDF, per germline (reference sequence). Trimming took 3 bases from V and 7 from J, leaving 15 bases between them. The CDR3 is made up of 14 amino acids. The CDR3: CATSSGQRGVEAFF. CDR3 bases: TGTGCCACCAGCAGCGGACAGCGGGGGGTTGAAGCTTTCTTT. Full variable domain (rest looked up from reference TRBV15 and TRBJ1-1): DAMVIQNPRYQVTQFGKPVTLSCSQTLNHNVMYWYQQKSSQAPKLLFHYYDKDFNNEADTPDNFQSRRPNTSFCFLDIRSPGLGDTAMYLCATSSGQRGVEAFFGQGTRLTVV.

The chain recombines TRBV6-1 with TRBJ2-3; 9 nucleotides agree with TRBD2. After removal of 4 bases from V and 0 bases from J, the junction contained 11 bases not matched to a gene. Germline V CDR1 and CDR2: MNHNS, SASEGT. This CDR3 comprises 18 residues. In nucleotides, the CDR3 is TGTGCCAGCAGTGGGAGGCGGGGGGGGAGAACTAGCACAGATACGCAGTATTTT. Its translation: CASSGRRGGRTSTDTQYF.

V usage is TRBV14 and J usage is TRBJ2-3; no clear D gene. Germline CDR1 SGHDN, CDR2 FVKESK. The V and J ends lost 1 base and 3 bases respectively, with 11 bases between them. This CDR3 has 15 residues. DNA for the CDR3: TGTGCCAGCAGCCAAGTGGTACCTTCAACAGATACGCAGTATTTT. Translation: CASSQVVPSTDTQYF.

The chain couples TRBV5-1 to TRBJ2-3; D is uncertain. Germline V CDR1 and CDR2: SGHRS, YFSETQ. CDR3 length: 16 amino acids. Trimming shortened V by 2 bases and J by 3 bases, and 16 bases separated the two germline ends. The CDR3 coding sequence is TGCGCCAGCAGCTTCAGGCTCACCCCCATTACAGATACGCAGTATTTT. Its protein product is CASSFRLTPITDTQYF.

This chain links TRBV3-1 (or the pseudogene TRBV3-2) with TRBJ1-2, with D unresolved. The V gene's germline CDR1 is LGHDT and CDR2 YNNKEL (reference sequence). Trimming removed 0 bases at V and 2 bases at J, with 7 bases between. The CDR3 has 14 residues. The CDR3 nucleotides are TGTGCCAGCAGCCAAGAAGGCGACAACTATGGCTACACCTTC. It encodes CASSQEGDNYGYTF.

The rearrangement uses TRBV2 and TRBJ1-1, with 9 nucleotides matching TRBD1. Losses at the gene ends were 5 bases for V and 3 bases for J; bases not matched to a gene: 4. The germline gives CDR1 SNHLY, CDR2 FYNNEI. The CDR3 is made up of 14 amino acids. CDR3 in DNA: TGTGCCAGCAGTAACAGGGGGCGGTACACTGAAGCTTTCTTT. Translation gives CASSNRGRYTEAFF.

The chain is built from TRBV5-4 and TRBJ1-2; D gene ambiguous. Germline V gives CDR1 SGHNT, CDR2 YYREEE (reference sequence). The germline V and J ends were trimmed by 4 bases and 1 base, with 11 bases remaining between them. The CDR3 extends over 14 amino acids. The CDR3 sequence: CASSPRHDNYGYTF. For the CDR3, the DNA is TGTGCCAGCAGCCCGCGACATGATAACTATGGCTACACCTTC.

This sequence joins TRBV7-3 and TRBJ1-1; D is uncertain. The germline gives CDR1 SGHTA, CDR2 FQGTGA. The CDR3 is made up of 13 amino acids. Trimming took 0 bases from V and 3 from J, leaving 5 bases between them. This CDR3 reads CASSLTGDTEAFF. CDR3 nucleotides: TGTGCCAGCAGCTTAACTGGGGACACTGAAGCTTTCTTT. Combining the CDR3 with reference TRBV7-3 and TRBJ1-1 gives the whole variable domain GAGVSQTPSNKVTEKGKYVELRCDPISGHTALYWYRQSLGQGPEFLIYFQGTGAADDSGLPNDRFFAVRPEGSVSTLKIQRTERGDSAVYLCASSLTGDTEAFFGQGTRLTVV.

The chain employs TRBV7-9 and TRBJ1-2; 8 nucleotides match TRBD1. The trim removed 5 bases at V and 6 bases at J, leaving 8 bases unmatched. From germline, CDR1 is SEHNR and CDR2 FQNEAQ (reference sequence). The CDR3 has 14 residues. DNA for the CDR3: TGTGCCAGCAGCGCCCTCACAGGGGGGGATGGCTACACCTTC. As protein: CASSALTGGDGYTF.

The chain links TRBV5-1 to TRBJ2-7, with 8 bases aligning to TRBD2. The CDR3 has 14 amino acids. The junction had 8 bases not matched to a gene; V was cut back by 0 bases and J by 9 bases. Per germline, CDR1 SGHRS and CDR2 YFSETQ. CDR3 loop: CASSLGLATVVQYF. CDR3 nucleotides: TGCGCCAGCAGCTTGGGACTAGCGACAGTTGTGCAGTACTTC.